A single sample is the source of the 12 T cell receptor beta chains below, sequenced in a study of breast tumors, draining lymph nodes, adjacent tissues. TCRdb ran MiXCR on the multiplex PCR reads and lists one entry per CDR3 protein. This sample has around 230,000 distinct CDR3 sequences, with roughly 32% found just once. Axillary draining lymph nodes of breast cancer patients supplied the node samples. The sequenced material came from axillary lymph node tissue. These receptors were taken from a female donor with breast cancer. Some clones in this sample may be carry-over from other donors' samples.

As regards this clonotype: A much larger clone is a single base away; this may be a read error. Given the absence of the conserved phenylalanine or tryptophan at the CDR3 end, a read error is likely. The J gene is TRBJ2-2, the V gene TRBV19; D is possibly TRBD1 (6 bases). V lost 5 bases and J lost 3, with 16 bases in between. Per the germline V gene, CDR1 is LNHDA and CDR2 is SQIVND (reference sequence). The CDR3 is 16 residues long. This CDR3 is CASSPTLNRDTGELFS. The CDR3 nucleotides read TGTGCCAGTAGTCCGACACTTAACAGGGACACCGGGGAGCTGTTTTCT.

Regarding this clonotype: This may come from a read error, since a much larger clone is one base off. V gene TRBV11-3 combines with J gene TRBJ2-7, with unresolved D. Trimming took off 4 bases at V and 7 bases at J, with 14 bases between the two ends. Germline-derived CDR1 and CDR2 are SGHNT and YENEEA. The CDR3 has 13 residues. The chain's CDR3 is CASSSNPVNEQYF. In DNA, the CDR3 is TGTGCCAGCAGCTCGAACCCTGTTAATGAGCAGTACTTC.

The table lists this clonotype with many counts. The rearrangement links TRBV29-1 to TRBJ2-3, with 7 positions matching TRBD1. CDR1 SQVTM and CDR2 ANQGSEA come from the germline V gene. The CDR3 is 14 amino acids. The trim removed 2 bases at V and 0 bases at J, leaving 2 bases unmatched. The CDR3 protein is CSVERGRSTDTQYF. The CDR3 region has the DNA TGCAGCGTTGAAAGGGGGCGAAGCACAGATACGCAGTATTTT.

This clonotype was picked up many times. The CDR3 is CASTVRGVSTDTQYF. The CDR3 nucleotides read TGTGCCAGCACCGTACGGGGGGTAAGCACAGATACGCAGTATTTT. This rearrangement joins TRBV6-6 to TRBJ2-3; TRBD2 matches at 7 bases. Germline CDR1 MNHNY, CDR2 SVGAGI (reference sequence). There are 15 residues in the CDR3. The V gene end was trimmed by 7 bases and the J gene end by 0 bases; junction bases not matched to a gene: 7.

The rearrangement uses TRBV5-1 and TRBJ2-3; TRBD2 agrees at 12 bases. Germline CDR1 reads SGHRS; CDR2 reads YFSETQ. Germline trimming cut 1 base from V and 1 base from J; bases unmatched to any gene: 10. There are 19 residues in the CDR3. The CDR3: CASSLTLAGGVRGTDTQYF. The CDR3, as DNA: TGCGCCAGCAGCTTGACACTAGCGGGAGGAGTTCGAGGCACAGATACGCAGTATTTT.

Notes on this clonotype: Since no conserved phenylalanine or tryptophan closes the CDR3, a read error is the likely cause. The DNA is left out, because the CDR3 cannot be placed on it with certainty; the CDR3 is given as TCRdb lists it. This chain connects TRBV7-2 to TRBJ2-5; the tabulated D call, TRBD1, remains unverified against the DNA. In germline, CDR1 is SGHTA, CDR2 FQGNSA. A total of 11 residues make up the CDR3, ends included. CDR3 sequence: CASSTWGQGGL.

Worth noting for this clonotype: A read error may explain this, as a much larger clone is one base away. The chain couples TRBV5-1 to TRBJ2-5, with TRBD1 identical over 10 bases. There are 14 residues in the CDR3. Germline assignment: CDR1 SGHRS and CDR2 YFSETQ. The V gene end was trimmed by 8 bases and the J gene end by 8 bases; junction bases not matched to a gene: 12. The CDR3 nucleotides read TGCGCCAGAAGCCCGGGACAGGGGAGGGACACCCAGTACTTC. This sequence encodes CARSPGQGRDTQYF.

This clonotype came up many times. V and J are TRBV20-1 and TRBJ2-7, with 8 bases identical to TRBD2. This CDR3 is 14 amino acids long. Germline V gene lookup returns CDR1 DFQATT and CDR2 SNEGSKA (reference sequence). The junction had 11 bases not matched to a gene; V was cut back by 1 base and J by 9 bases. The CDR3 sequence: CSARVAAGARGQYF. As DNA, the CDR3 is TGCAGTGCTAGAGTTGCAGCGGGGGCTCGGGGGCAGTACTTC.

This clonotype was detected many times. The V and J genes are TRBV11-2 and TRBJ2-7; D gene uncertain. Germline V gives CDR1 SGHAT, CDR2 FQNNGV. V shed 5 bases and J shed 5 bases, with 10 bases lying between them. The CDR3 is 12 residues long. Written as DNA, the CDR3 is TGTGCCAGCAGCGCCCATTTGGACGAGCAGTACTTC. Its protein is CASSAHLDEQYF.

At least ten counts were recorded for this clonotype. The J gene is TRBJ1-4, the V gene TRBV20-1, with D possibly being TRBD1 (6 bases). The V gene lost 5 bases and the J gene lost 3 bases, with 22 bases spanning the gap. The CDR3 runs to 17 residues. In germline, CDR1 is DFQATT, CDR2 SNEGSKA (reference sequence). Here the CDR3 reads CSAREGGHKSPNEKLFF. The CDR3 nucleotides are TGCAGTGCTCGGGAGGGGGGCCACAAGTCCCCTAATGAAAAACTGTTTTTT.

The J gene is TRBJ2-3, the V gene TRBV20-1, with a weak D call TRBD2 (6 bases). Trimming shortened V by 3 bases and J by 3 bases, and 10 bases separated the two germline ends. Looked up from germline, CDR1 is DFQATT and CDR2 is SNEGSKA (reference sequence). The CDR3 loop spans 13 amino acids. As DNA, the CDR3 is TGCAGTGCTAGCGGGAGTAGAACAGATACGCAGTATTTT. Encoded protein: CSASGSRTDTQYF.

At least ten counts were recorded for this clonotype. The gene calls are TRBV20-1 and TRBJ2-5; the D gene could be TRBD1 or TRBD2 (6 bases each). CDR1 and CDR2 from the germline V gene are DFQATT and SNEGSKA (reference sequence). V was trimmed by 7 bases and J by 4 bases, leaving 22 bases between them. This CDR3 spans 15 amino acids. The CDR3 DNA reads as TGCAGTGTCAGAGAGCTATCGGGGGCAGGAGAGACCCAGTACTTC. This encodes CSVRELSGAGETQYF.